The 27 T cell receptor beta chains below come from one sample, sequenced in a study of blood T cell repertoires in COVID-19. This table comes from immunoSEQ multiplex PCR, and its TCRdb copy is limited to in-frame clones, with some not included. The profile shows 150,000 to 200,000 clones, around 80% of them singletons. The sample consisted of PBMCs or T cells enriched from blood (not recorded which). Receptors were obtained from a woman between 55 and 75 years old who had recovered from COVID-19.

This clone was picked up one time. The chain links TRBV5-6 to TRBJ1-5, with 8 bases matching TRBD1. Germline CDR1 is SGHDT and CDR2 is YYEEEE. Unmatched junction bases numbered 2, after V lost 1 base and J lost 5 bases. The CDR3 contains 14 residues. CDR3 loop: CASSLTGGDQPQHF. The CDR3 region has the DNA TGTGCCAGCAGCTTGACAGGGGGGGATCAGCCCCAGCATTTT.

The J gene is TRBJ2-1, the V gene TRBV5-1; TRBD1 might be the D (5 bases). The V gene lost 1 base and the J gene lost 5 bases, with 7 bases spanning the gap. Looked up from germline, CDR1 is SGHRS and CDR2 is YFSETQ. This CDR3 comprises 13 residues. CDR3 protein: CASSLRRDNEQFF. For the CDR3, the DNA is TGCGCCAGCAGCTTGCGCAGGGACAATGAGCAGTTCTTC.

This clone came up a few times. J is TRBJ2-3 and V is TRBV29-1; weak D call: TRBD2 (5 bases). The CDR3 totals 13 residues. Germline CDR1 is SQVTM and CDR2 is ANQGSEA. The V end lost 6 bases, the J end lost 5 bases, and 15 bases lay between the germline ends. In DNA form, the CDR3 reads TGCAGCGTCGCGGCGGGCTCTGGAGATACGCAGTATTTT. This codes for CSVAAGSGDTQYF.

This clone came up a few times. The CDR3: CASSIRTLTDTQYF. CDR3 nucleotides: TGTGCCAGTAGTATCCGGACACTCACAGATACGCAGTATTTT. The V gene is TRBV19, the J gene TRBJ2-3, with D perhaps matching TRBD1 (5 bases). The CDR3 loop spans 14 amino acids. Per germline, CDR1 LNHDA and CDR2 SQIVND (reference sequence). The V end was cut by 3 bases, the J end by 2 bases, with 9 bases between. Variable domain in full (rest from reference TRBV19 and TRBJ2-3): DGGITQSPKYLFRKEGQNVTLSCEQNLNHDAMYWYRQDPGQGLRLIYYSQIVNDFQKGDIAEGYSVSREKKESFPLTVTSAQKNPTAFYLCASSIRTLTDTQYFGPGTRLTVL.

The CDR3 DNA reads TGTGCCAGCAGCCCCAACCCGCTCAGGGGTTCCCGGGAGACCCAGTACTTC. It yields the protein CASSPNPLRGSRETQYF. The chain combines TRBV7-3 with TRBJ2-5; maybe TRBD1 (6 bases). Germline CDR1 and CDR2: SGHTA and FQGTGA. V lost 5 bases to trimming and J lost 5 bases, with 24 bases between them. This CDR3 has 17 residues. Variable domain in full (rest from reference TRBV7-3 and TRBJ2-5): GAGVSQTPSNKVTEKGKYVELRCDPISGHTALYWYRQSLGQGPEFLIYFQGTGAADDSGLPNDRFFAVRPEGSVSTLKIQRTERGDSAVYLCASSPNPLRGSRETQYFGPGTRLLVL.

This chain's CDR3 is CASRLASGGYEQYF. The DNA for the CDR3 is TGTGCCAGCCGATTAGCCTCAGGGGGCTACGAGCAGTACTTC. The chain carries TRBV14 and TRBJ2-7, with 7 bases aligning to TRBD1. CDR3 length: 14 amino acids. Germline trimming cut 8 bases from V and 3 bases from J; bases unmatched to any gene: 10. CDR1 is SGHDN and CDR2 is FVKESK in the germline V gene.

The genes are TRBV7-2 and TRBJ1-5, with D perhaps TRBD1 (5 bases). CDR3 length: 15 amino acids. Germline V lookup: CDR1 SGHTA, CDR2 FQGNSA. Trimming removed 1 base from V and 7 bases from J, with 14 bases in between. The chain's CDR3 is CASSLGGGVGQPQHF. CDR3 sequence (DNA): TGTGCCAGCAGCTTAGGGGGGGGAGTTGGACAGCCCCAGCATTTT.

The genes are TRBV3-1 (or the pseudogene TRBV3-2) and TRBJ2-6; a possible D gene is TRBD2 (6 bases). The CDR3 runs to 17 residues. Trimming took off 0 bases at V and 0 bases at J, with 9 bases between the two ends. Germline CDR1 and CDR2: LGHDT and YNNKEL (reference sequence). The CDR3 sequence: CASSQEGTLSGANVLTF. The CDR3 DNA sequence: TGTGCCAGCAGCCAAGAAGGGACTCTCTCTGGGGCCAACGTCCTGACTTTC.

The chain uses TRBV9 and TRBJ2-3; 7 nucleotides align to TRBD1. The germline V gene has CDR1 SGDLS and CDR2 YYNGEE. The V gene end was trimmed by 3 bases and the J gene end by 2 bases; junction bases not matched to a gene: 12. CDR3 length equals 17 residues. For the CDR3, the DNA is TGTGCCAGCAGCGACAGGGGTACTCCCGAAGTCACAGATACGCAGTATTTT. Its translation is CASSDRGTPEVTDTQYF.

The chain employs TRBV24-1 and TRBJ2-5; 7 bases are a match to TRBD1. Germline CDR1 reads KGHDR; CDR2 reads SFDVKD. Trimming cost V 9 bases and J 4 bases; bases outside gene matches: 10. The CDR3 runs 14 residues. The DNA of the CDR3 is TGTGCCACCTCCGACCCGACAGGGAGAGAGACCCAGTACTTC. Its protein product is CATSDPTGRETQYF.

The chain couples TRBV2 to TRBJ2-5; 8 nucleotides line up with TRBD2. CDR1 SNHLY and CDR2 FYNNEI come from the germline V gene. The CDR3 is 12 amino acids. The ends lost 10 bases at V and 5 bases at J; junction bases unmatched: 6. The CDR3 here is CATSGGPETQYF. The DNA of the CDR3 is TGTGCCACCTCGGGGGGGCCTGAGACCCAGTACTTC.

CDR3 sequence: CASTREADYGYTF. CDR3 in DNA: TGTGCCAGCACTCGGGAAGCGGACTATGGCTACACCTTC. The chain carries TRBV2 and TRBJ1-2; D ambiguous. CDR1 and CDR2 (germline): SNHLY, FYNNEI. V was pared by 7 bases and J by 3 bases, with 12 bases between. The CDR3 covers 13 residues.

This chain's CDR3 is CASRGTSSYNSPLHF. The CDR3 nucleotides are TGTGCCAGCAGGGGGACTAGCTCCTATAATTCACCCCTCCACTTT. The chain uses TRBV6-5 and TRBJ1-6; D perhaps matches TRBD1 (5 bases). From germline, CDR1 is MNHEY and CDR2 SVGAGI. Trimming removed 6 bases at V and 0 bases at J, with 9 bases between. The CDR3 extends over 15 amino acids.

The chain carries TRBV18 and TRBJ1-4, with TRBD1 identical over 7 bases. The V gene end was trimmed by 6 bases and the J gene end by 4 bases; junction bases not matched to a gene: 11. The CDR3 covers 16 residues. Germline CDR1 reads KGHSH; CDR2 reads LQKENI. CDR3 nucleotide sequence: TGTGCCAGCTCCCCGACACGGGACAGTCTTAATGAAAAACTGTTTTTT. Its translation is CASSPTRDSLNEKLFF.

The chain uses TRBV6-5 and TRBJ2-7; tentatively, D is TRBD2 (5 bases). The CDR3 has 13 amino acids. Looked up from germline, CDR1 is MNHEY and CDR2 is SVGAGI. V was trimmed by 4 bases and J by 7 bases, leaving 14 bases between them. CDR3 sequence: CASSSLGVGEQYF. CDR3 bases: TGTGCCAGCAGTTCTCTCGGGGTGGGGGAGCAGTACTTC.

The chain uses TRBV2 and TRBJ1-1; tentatively, D is TRBD1 (6 bases). V lost 0 bases, J lost 1 base, and 9 bases lay in between. The CDR3 extends over 15 amino acids. Germline CDR1 and CDR2: SNHLY and FYNNEI. The CDR3 DNA sequence: TGTGCCAGCAGTGAAGCGGTGACAGGGAACACTGAAGCTTTCTTT. Translated, it gives CASSEAVTGNTEAFF.

J is TRBJ1-1 and V is TRBV19, with D perhaps TRBD1 (5 bases). CDR3 size: 13 residues. V dropped 5 bases and J dropped 4 bases, with 11 bases sitting between them. The germline V gene encodes CDR1 LNHDA and CDR2 SQIVND (reference sequence). In nucleotides, the CDR3 is TGTGCCAGTAGTTGGCAGGGTGGCACTGAAGCTTTCTTT. Translation: CASSWQGGTEAFF.

The rearrangement links TRBV3-1 (or the pseudogene TRBV3-2) to TRBJ2-2, with no clear D. CDR1 and CDR2 from the germline V gene are LGHDT and YNNKEL (reference sequence). Trimming stripped 2 bases from V and 7 bases from J, with 5 bases between. This CDR3 is 12 amino acids long. The CDR3 DNA reads as TGTGCCAGCAGCCAATCTCTCGGGGAGCTGTTTTTT. Its translation: CASSQSLGELFF.

J is TRBJ2-7 and V is TRBV19; the match to TRBD1 covers 8 bases. This CDR3 region has 14 residues. Germline lookup yields CDR1 LNHDA and CDR2 SQIVND (reference sequence). After removal of 5 bases from V and 2 bases from J, the junction contained 5 bases not matched to a gene. In DNA form, the CDR3 reads TGTGCCAGTAGTCCTGGGACAGGAACCTACGAGCAGTACTTC. Its protein product is CASSPGTGTYEQYF. The full variable domain, completed using reference TRBV19 and TRBJ2-7, is DGGITQSPKYLFRKEGQNVTLSCEQNLNHDAMYWYRQDPGQGLRLIYYSQIVNDFQKGDIAEGYSVSREKKESFPLTVTSAQKNPTAFYLCASSPGTGTYEQYFGPGTRLTVT.

V gene TRBV20-1 combines with J gene TRBJ1-5, with D perhaps TRBD1 (6 bases). Germline loops: CDR1 DFQATT, CDR2 SNEGSKA (reference sequence). The CDR3 is made up of 14 amino acids. The germline V and J ends were trimmed by 3 bases and 7 bases, with 16 bases remaining between them. The CDR3 sequence is CSASEGTLEQPQHF. The DNA for the CDR3 is TGCAGTGCTAGTGAGGGGACACTTGAGCAGCCCCAGCATTTT.

The chain couples TRBV19 to TRBJ1-2; no reliable D call. The CDR3 has 13 residues. Germline V lookup: CDR1 LNHDA, CDR2 SQIVND (reference sequence). The ends were cut back, 7 bases at V and 4 bases at J, with 13 bases in the middle. The CDR3 sequence is CASNGRTIYGYTF. In nucleotides, the CDR3 is TGTGCCAGTAATGGGCGGACTATCTATGGCTACACCTTC. Full variable domain (outside the CDR3, taken from reference TRBV19 and TRBJ1-2): DGGITQSPKYLFRKEGQNVTLSCEQNLNHDAMYWYRQDPGQGLRLIYYSQIVNDFQKGDIAEGYSVSREKKESFPLTVTSAQKNPTAFYLCASNGRTIYGYTFGSGTRLTVV.

This clone was detected a few times. The V gene is TRBV18, the J gene TRBJ1-5, with 7 bases aligning to TRBD1. The CDR3 covers 20 residues. Germline-derived CDR1 and CDR2 are KGHSH and LQKENI. V lost 6 bases and J lost 4; bases outside the gene matches: 24. DNA of the CDR3: TGTGCCAGCTCCATGGACAGGTTAAGACCTTCTGACCTCAATAATCAGCCCCAGCATTTT. Amino acid sequence: CASSMDRLRPSDLNNQPQHF.

The chain links TRBV5-1 to TRBJ2-3; 7 bases are a match to TRBD2. The germline V gene has CDR1 SGHRS and CDR2 YFSETQ. The CDR3 runs 14 residues. With V trimmed by 3 bases and J by 3 bases, 4 bases remained unmatched. The CDR3 DNA follows: TGCGCCAGCAGCTCCCTCGGGAGGACAGATACGCAGTATTTT. Its translation: CASSSLGRTDTQYF. Complete variable domain (other parts from reference TRBV5-1 and TRBJ2-3): KAGVTQTPRYLIKTRGQQVTLSCSPISGHRSVSWYQQTPGQGLQFLFEYFSETQRNKGNFPGRFSGRQFSNSRSEMNVSTLELGDSALYLCASSSLGRTDTQYFGPGTRLTVL.

This rearrangement joins TRBV6-5 to TRBJ2-7; D might be TRBD1 (5 bases). The CDR3 spans 14 residues. Trimming removed 6 bases at V and 0 bases at J, with 12 bases between. Germline-derived CDR1 and CDR2 are MNHEY and SVGAGI. CDR3 protein: CASRLTESSYEQYF. CDR3 sequence (DNA): TGTGCCAGCAGATTGACAGAGAGCTCCTACGAGCAGTACTTC.

The gene calls are TRBV10-3 and TRBJ1-2; 8 bases fit TRBD1. This CDR3 is built from 15 residues. Germline V gene data show CDR1 as ENHRY and CDR2 as SYGVKD. V lost 3 bases to trimming and J lost 7 bases; unmatched junction nucleotides: 10. This CDR3 is CAISEAPGGNPGYTF. The DNA of the CDR3 is TGTGCCATCAGTGAAGCCCCAGGGGGCAACCCTGGCTACACCTTC.

The rearrangement joins TRBV15 to TRBJ2-1; 9 bases map to TRBD1. This CDR3 is 15 amino acids long. Germline loops: CDR1 LNHNV, CDR2 YYDKDF (reference sequence). The junction had 9 bases not matched to a gene; V was cut back by 5 bases and J by 7 bases. The CDR3 region is CATSPRDRDWNEQFF. The CDR3 DNA reads TGTGCCACCAGCCCCCGGGACAGGGATTGGAATGAGCAGTTCTTC. Full variable domain (missing parts from reference TRBV15 and TRBJ2-1): DAMVIQNPRYQVTQFGKPVTLSCSQTLNHNVMYWYQQKSSQAPKLLFHYYDKDFNNEADTPDNFQSRRPNTSFCFLDIRSPGLGDTAMYLCATSPRDRDWNEQFFGPGTRLTVL.

For the CDR3, the DNA is TGCAGCGTTCCGACCCGGGACAGGGGTTTTTCGGAGACCCAGTACTTC. Its translation: CSVPTRDRGFSETQYF. The V and J genes are TRBV29-1 and TRBJ2-5; 10 nucleotides agree with TRBD1. Germline V gene sequence: CDR1 SQVTM, CDR2 ANQGSEA. This CDR3 has 16 residues. The V segment lost 5 bases and the J segment 5 bases; nucleotides outside the gene matches: 14.